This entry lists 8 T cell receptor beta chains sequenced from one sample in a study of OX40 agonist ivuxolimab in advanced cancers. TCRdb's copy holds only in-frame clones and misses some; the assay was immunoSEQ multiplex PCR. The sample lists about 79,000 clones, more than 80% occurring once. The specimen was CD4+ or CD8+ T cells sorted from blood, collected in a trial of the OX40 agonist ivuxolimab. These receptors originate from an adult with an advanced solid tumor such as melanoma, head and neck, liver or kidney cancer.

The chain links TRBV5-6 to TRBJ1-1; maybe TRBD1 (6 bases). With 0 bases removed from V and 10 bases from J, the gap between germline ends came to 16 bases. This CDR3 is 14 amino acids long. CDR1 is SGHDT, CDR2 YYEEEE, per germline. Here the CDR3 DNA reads TGTGCCAGCAGCTTGGTCGGGGGGCCGGGAACAGCTTTCTTT. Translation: CASSLVGGPGTAFF.

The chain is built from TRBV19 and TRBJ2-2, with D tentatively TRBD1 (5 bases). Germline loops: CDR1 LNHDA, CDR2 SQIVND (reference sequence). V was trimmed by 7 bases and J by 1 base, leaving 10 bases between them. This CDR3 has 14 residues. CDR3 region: CASIDRKNTGELFF. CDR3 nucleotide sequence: TGTGCCAGTATTGACAGAAAGAACACCGGGGAGCTGTTTTTT.

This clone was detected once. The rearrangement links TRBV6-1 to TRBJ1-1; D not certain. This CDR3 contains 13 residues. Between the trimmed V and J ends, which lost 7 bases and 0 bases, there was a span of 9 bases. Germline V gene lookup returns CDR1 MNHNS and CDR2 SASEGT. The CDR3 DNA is TGTGCCAGCATCCTCAACGTGAACACTGAAGCTTTCTTT. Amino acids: CASILNVNTEAFF.

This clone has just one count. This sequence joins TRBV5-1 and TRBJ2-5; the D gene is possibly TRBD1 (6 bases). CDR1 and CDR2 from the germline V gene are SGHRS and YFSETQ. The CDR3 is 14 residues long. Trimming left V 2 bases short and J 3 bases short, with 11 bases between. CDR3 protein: CASSLTPGEETQYF. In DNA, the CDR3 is TGCGCCAGCAGCTTAACGCCAGGGGAAGAGACCCAGTACTTC.

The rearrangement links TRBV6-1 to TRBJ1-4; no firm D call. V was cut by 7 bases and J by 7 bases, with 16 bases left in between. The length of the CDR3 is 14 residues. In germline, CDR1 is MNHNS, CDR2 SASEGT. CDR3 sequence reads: CASKPHGSGEKLFF. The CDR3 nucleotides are TGTGCCAGCAAGCCCCATGGATCCGGTGAAAAACTGTTTTTT.

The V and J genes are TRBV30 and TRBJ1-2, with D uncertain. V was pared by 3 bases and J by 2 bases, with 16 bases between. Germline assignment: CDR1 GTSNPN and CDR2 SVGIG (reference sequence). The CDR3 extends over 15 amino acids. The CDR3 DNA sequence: TGTGCCTGGAGGTCCATTCTCTTCGGGAACTATGGCTACACCTTC. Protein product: CAWRSILFGNYGYTF.

Here the CDR3 reads CASSTDRGRRYEQYF. The CDR3 DNA follows: TGTGCCAGCAGCACGGACAGGGGGCGAAGGTACGAGCAGTACTTC. The rearrangement joins TRBV11-2 to TRBJ2-7; 11 positions match TRBD1. Germline trimming cut 5 bases from V and 4 bases from J; bases unmatched to any gene: 7. CDR1 and CDR2 from the germline V gene are SGHAT and FQNNGV. The CDR3 totals 15 residues.

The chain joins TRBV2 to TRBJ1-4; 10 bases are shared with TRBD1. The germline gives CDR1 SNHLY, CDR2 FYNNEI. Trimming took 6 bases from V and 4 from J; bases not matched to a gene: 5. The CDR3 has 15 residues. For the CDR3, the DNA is TGTGCCAGCAGGATTCGGACAGGGGGTAATGAAAAACTGTTTTTT. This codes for CASRIRTGGNEKLFF.